These T cell receptor beta chains were read from a single sample in a study of blood T cell repertoires in COVID-19. Profiling relied on immunoSEQ multiplex PCR, and the TCRdb table lists in-frame clones only, not all of them. The sample records about 42,000 clones, about 90% being singletons. Sequenced: peripheral blood. All receptors derive from a man aged 50-60 years with active COVID-19. Each CDR3 is given with its conserved first and last residue. Each record gives: V gene, CDR3 protein.

TRBV6-5 | CASSWLAESSYEQYF
TRBV21-1 | CASRTQVVSEGNTEAFF
TRBV3-1/TRBV3-2 | CASSQGNLRGETQYF
TRBV4-1 | CASSRGQGATGELFF
TRBV28 | CASSRRLAGRLEQYF
TRBV6-5 | CASTGFLMETQYF
TRBV19 | CASSTRTGLGTEAFF
TRBV2 | CASAQSGTMGNEQFF
TRBV7-9 | CASSPRLAAEETQYF
TRBV11-3 | CASSLGQGDIQYF
TRBV2 | CASSELAGDRRNTIYF
TRBV7-9 | CASSFRPRDRGDGETQYF
TRBV10-2 | CASRNIAGMYNEQFF
TRBV27 | CASSFWQGNSPLHF
TRBV7-8 | CASSLAGIAGEQYF
TRBV11-2 | CASSPLAASTDTQYF
TRBV5-1 | CASSFAGQGNSPLHF
TRBV19 | CASSIRSGSKNIQYF
TRBV28 | CASSYPGGTSTHEQFF
TRBV2 | CASSRAGGMMNEKLFF
TRBV6-4 | CASSRMEGIAYEQYF
TRBV20-1 | CSASRAGVLNEQFF
TRBV27 | CASSFGTGAPYEQYF
TRBV18 | CASSPLPGGDREQYF
TRBV19 | CASSIVGGQGVDTQYF
TRBV2 | CASKLGGRETQYF
TRBV14 | CASSQDRGLQTQYF
TRBV3-1/TRBV3-2 | CASSQVGPGDGYTF
TRBV27 | CASRRTVNTEAFF
TRBV5-1 | CASSAAGTGTPGLRRGELFF
TRBV5-1 | CASSLTTSTGFTGANTEAFF
TRBV18 | CASSPSRLSADEQYF
TRBV18 | CASSPMARGPYEQYF
TRBV28 | CASSLISGEGNTEAFF
TRBV5-1 | CASSRGAGGGNIQYF
TRBV6-5 | CASMRTGSTGNEQFF
TRBV28 | CASSSGDSSGNTIYF
TRBV4-2 | CASSQDGGGQDTQPQHF
TRBV11-2 | CASSFSAGTGIF
TRBV6-5 | CASSFDGKMGPQHF
TRBV19 | CASTDFFLNEQFF
TRBV2 | CASNPTGGENQPQHF
TRBV7-3 | CASSLRASSGRAGTGELFF
TRBV28 | CASREDLPRGRGYTF
TRBV10-2 | CASSALGAGGYEQYF
TRBV3-1/TRBV3-2 | CASSPSAGAPYEQYF
TRBV11-2 | CASRETGQYTEAFF
TRBV5-4 | CASSSKREPQNEQFF
TRBV7-9 | CASSSGQGPNEKLFF
TRBV9 | CASSEGDGQIYNEQFF
TRBV19 | CASSAGTGRQPQHF
TRBV5-1 | CASAEGPADQPQHF
TRBV6-1 | CASSELTSTDTQYF
TRBV5-4 | CASSLVSAEEAFF
TRBV27 | CASGEAGGPYEQYF